The subject of this entry is one TCR beta chain. The data were taken from a study of blood T cells in healthy people across ages. It was with a sample-barcoded 5' primer and a J-beta primer mix that a second PCR of about 6 to 11 cycles was run. Via MiXCR, TCRdb re-called the 5' RACE reads, giving one row per CDR3 protein. This table holds 850,000 to 1,100,000 distinct CDR3 sequences, approximately 38% found once. Germline V gives CDR1 SGHDT, CDR2 YYEEEE. V dropped 4 bases and J dropped 7 bases, with 24 bases sitting between them. The CDR3 contains 17 residues. The chain combines TRBV5-6 with TRBJ2-1, with D possibly being TRBD1 (6 bases). Sequencing was done on a sample of blood. This clonotype was sampled from a young man in good health. The CDR3 region is CASSPTSTGPNSNEQFF. In DNA, the CDR3 is TGTGCCAGCAGCCCAACCTCGACAGGCCCCAATAGTAATGAGCAGTTCTTC.